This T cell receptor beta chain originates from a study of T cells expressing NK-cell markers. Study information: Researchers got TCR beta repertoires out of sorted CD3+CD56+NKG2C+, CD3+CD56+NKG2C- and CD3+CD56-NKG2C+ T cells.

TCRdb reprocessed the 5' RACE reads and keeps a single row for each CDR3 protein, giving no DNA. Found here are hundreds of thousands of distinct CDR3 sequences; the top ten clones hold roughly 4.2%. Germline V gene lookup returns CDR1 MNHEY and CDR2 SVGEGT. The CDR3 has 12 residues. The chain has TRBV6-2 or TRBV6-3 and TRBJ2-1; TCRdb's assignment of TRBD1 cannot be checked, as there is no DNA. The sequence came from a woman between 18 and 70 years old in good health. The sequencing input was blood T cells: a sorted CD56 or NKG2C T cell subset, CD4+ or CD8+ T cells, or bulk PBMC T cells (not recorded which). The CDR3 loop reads CASSQQGNEQFF.